Listed below are T cell receptor beta chains from one sample, sequenced in a study of T cell repertoires in cytomegalovirus infection. These receptors have no known antigen. TCRdb reprocessed the reads via MiXCR and lists one record per CDR3 protein. Here the sample spans 750,000 to 900,000 distinct CDR3 sequences, 25% to 30% being singletons. The sequences come from cultured CD8+ T cells from PBMCs, collected from culture after CMV antigen stimulation. Receptors originate from a human donor in good health (CMV status not recorded). Some clones in this sample may be carry-over from other donors' samples. The CDR3 runs from the conserved cysteine through the conserved F or W.

v_gene	j_gene	CDR3aa
TRBV12-3/TRBV12-4	TRBJ1-1	CASSFGRTNTEAFF
TRBV7-3	TRBJ2-3	CASSSGPTTDTQYF
TRBV10-3	TRBJ2-7	CAISDPEEIAYEQYF
TRBV13	TRBJ2-1	CASSFLTRSNEQFF
TRBV5-4	TRBJ1-2	CATLAGHGYTF
TRBV7-9	TRBJ1-5	CASSYLDQPQHF
TRBV18	TRBJ2-5	CASSPPSGPPGETQYF
TRBV6-2/TRBV6-3	TRBJ1-5	CASTNHPGNQPQHF
TRBV7-9	TRBJ2-7	CASSPLAGTALEQYF
TRBV12-3/TRBV12-4	TRBJ2-1	CASSRIDNEQFF
TRBV6-1	TRBJ1-5	CASSGVSRPQPQHF
TRBV20-1	TRBJ2-3	CSAREGLASILDTQYF
TRBV4-3	TRBJ1-3	CASSQAPHSPPGAGNTIYF
TRBV27	TRBJ2-3	CASSPVDRGPDTQYF
TRBV7-3	TRBJ1-2	CASSRGTAYGYTF
TRBV12-3/TRBV12-4	TRBJ1-2	CASSLGVDGYTF
TRBV15	TRBJ2-3	CATRREADTQYF
TRBV27	TRBJ1-1	CASLGQVGTEAFF
TRBV29-1	TRBJ1-3	CSVFRGNTIYF
TRBV10-3	TRBJ2-1	CAITTSEDNEQFF
TRBV27	TRBJ1-2	CASSPTAQYGYTF
TRBV7-7	TRBJ2-7	CASSLAAGDTYEQYF
TRBV7-6	TRBJ1-1	CASAQGDTEAFF
TRBV7-2	TRBJ1-1	CASSHYTNTEAFF
TRBV6-6	TRBJ1-1	CASSYSREVNTEAFF
TRBV29-1	TRBJ1-2	CSVLGDRGAADYGYTF
TRBV7-6	TRBJ2-7	CASSLGVYQYEQYF
TRBV7-9	TRBJ1-2	CASSLARSFYGYTF
TRBV7-2	TRBJ2-2	CASIRVTGELFF
TRBV27	TRBJ1-2	CASSRGNYGYTF
TRBV4-1	TRBJ2-7	CASSQDRGVDPYEQYF